Below, 18 T cell receptor beta chains from the same sample are listed, as sequenced in a study of control samples from healthy donors and cancer patients. Repertoires were generated with immunoSEQ multiplex PCR, while TCRdb's copy carries only in-frame clones and drops some. The sample has under 150,000 clones, just under 95% seen once; the top ten hold about 4%. Sequenced sample: blood. These receptors originate from a man aged 30-40 years in good health.

The gene calls are TRBV6-1 and TRBJ1-1, with a possible D match to TRBD1 (5 bases). Looked up from germline, CDR1 is MNHNS and CDR2 is SASEGT. Trimming took off 2 bases at V and 4 bases at J, with 11 bases between the two ends. The CDR3 runs 14 residues. CDR3 protein: CASSERGGTTEAFF. The CDR3 coding sequence is TGTGCCAGCAGTGAAAGGGGAGGTACCACTGAAGCTTTCTTT.

In DNA, the CDR3 is TGTGCCTTATCAAGGACAGGCCGGGGAGCTTTCTTT. It codes for CALSRTGRGAFF. The V and J genes are TRBV30 and TRBJ1-1, with 7 nucleotides matching TRBD1. The CDR3 runs 12 residues. The ends lost 7 bases at V and 10 bases at J; junction bases unmatched: 12. The germline V gene encodes CDR1 GTSNPN and CDR2 SVGIG (reference sequence).

This chain connects TRBV30 to TRBJ1-6; 9 nucleotides agree with TRBD1. Germline CDR1 GTSNPN, CDR2 SVGIG (reference sequence). After removal of 1 base from V and 7 bases from J, the junction contained 5 bases not matched to a gene. This CDR3 has 15 residues. The CDR3 is CAWSAPDRGNSPLHF. CDR3 DNA: TGTGCCTGGAGTGCCCCAGACAGGGGGAATTCACCCCTCCACTTT.

The chain carries TRBV27 and TRBJ2-1; D may be TRBD2 (6 bases). The CDR3 consists of 13 residues. V lost 2 bases and J 9 bases, leaving 11 bases between the germline ends. Germline CDR1 MNHEY, CDR2 SMNVEV (reference sequence). CDR3 sequence reads: CASSLEPAGEQFF. The CDR3 region has the DNA TGTGCCAGCAGTTTAGAACCAGCGGGTGAGCAGTTCTTC.

In its sample, this clone was seen once. The V call is TRBV7-6, the J call TRBJ2-2; D is perhaps TRBD2 (5 bases). CDR1 is SGHVS and CDR2 is FNYEAQ in the germline V gene. The CDR3 totals 17 residues. The ends were cut back, 1 base at V and 3 bases at J, with 15 bases in the middle. CDR3 in DNA: TGTGCCAGCAGCTTAGGAAGTGGGCCGCGGGACACCGGGGAGCTGTTTTTT. It yields the protein CASSLGSGPRDTGELFF.

The chain couples TRBV27 to TRBJ2-2; no clear D gene. This CDR3 is built from 13 residues. CDR1 MNHEY and CDR2 SMNVEV come from the germline V gene (reference sequence). Trimming took off 3 bases at V and 4 bases at J, with 6 bases between the two ends. DNA of the CDR3: TGTGCCAGCAGTTTTCGAGTCACCGGGGAGCTGTTTTTT. This codes for CASSFRVTGELFF.

V usage is TRBV9 and J usage is TRBJ2-5; possible D gene TRBD2, 6 bases. This CDR3 comprises 14 residues. V lost 0 bases to trimming and J lost 5 bases, with 11 bases between them. From germline, CDR1 is SGDLS and CDR2 YYNGEE. This CDR3 is CASSVEGRGETQYF. For the CDR3, the DNA is TGTGCCAGCAGCGTAGAAGGCCGGGGGGAGACCCAGTACTTC.

The chain has TRBV2 and TRBJ1-6, with 10 bases fitting TRBD1. The CDR3 loop spans 16 amino acids. Losses at the gene ends were 6 bases for V and 3 bases for J; bases not matched to a gene: 5. CDR1 is SNHLY and CDR2 is FYNNEI in the germline V gene. CDR3 protein: CASSRDRGFYNSPLHF. The CDR3 bases are TGTGCCAGCAGCCGGGACAGGGGTTTCTATAATTCACCCCTCCACTTT. The full variable domain, rest sourced from reference TRBV2 and TRBJ1-6, is EPEVTQTPSHQVTQMGQEVILRCVPISNHLYFYWYRQILGQKVEFLVSFYNNEISEKSEIFDDQFSVERPDGSNFTLKIRSTKLEDSAMYFCASSRDRGFYNSPLHFGNGTRLTVT.

This clone showed up just once. This chain connects TRBV7-3 to TRBJ1-1, with D tentatively TRBD1 (5 bases). CDR3 length: 15 amino acids. Germline assignment: CDR1 SGHTA and CDR2 FQGTGA. V was trimmed by 3 bases and J by 4 bases, leaving 15 bases between them. CDR3 nucleotides: TGTGCCAGCAGCTTCTCGGGGGGAGTCGTCACTGAAGCTTTCTTT. It translates to CASSFSGGVVTEAFF. Combining the CDR3 with reference TRBV7-3 and TRBJ1-1 gives the whole variable domain GAGVSQTPSNKVTEKGKYVELRCDPISGHTALYWYRQSLGQGPEFLIYFQGTGAADDSGLPNDRFFAVRPEGSVSTLKIQRTERGDSAVYLCASSFSGGVVTEAFFGQGTRLTVV.

The chain has TRBV6-5 and TRBJ1-1; 7 bases are shared with TRBD1. V trimming: 5 bases; J trimming: 2 bases; junction bases outside the gene matches: 8. This CDR3 contains 15 residues. The germline CDR1 and CDR2 sequences are MNHEY and SVGAGI. CDR3 sequence: CASSLTQGVNTEAFF. CDR3 sequence (DNA): TGTGCCAGCAGTCTCACCCAGGGGGTAAACACTGAAGCTTTCTTT.

V and J are TRBV2 and TRBJ2-6; D may correspond to TRBD1 or TRBD2 (5 bases each). The CDR3 extends over 16 amino acids. CDR1 SNHLY and CDR2 FYNNEI come from the germline V gene. Trimming removed 8 bases at V and 0 bases at J, with 14 bases between. The DNA of the CDR3 is TGTGCCAGCCAGGGACGGGGTTTCTCTGGGGCCAACGTCCTGACTTTC. Its protein is CASQGRGFSGANVLTF.

V usage is TRBV2 and J usage is TRBJ1-2; D uncertain. The CDR3 runs 15 residues. V lost 0 bases and J 6 bases, leaving 14 bases between the germline ends. CDR1 is SNHLY and CDR2 is FYNNEI in the germline V gene. CDR3 DNA: TGTGCCAGCAGTGAAGCAAGCGGTAGGAAGAATGGCTACACCTTC. Translation gives CASSEASGRKNGYTF.

This rearrangement joins TRBV5-1 to TRBJ2-3, with a possible D match to TRBD2 (5 bases). The CDR3 sequence is 12 residues long. CDR1 and CDR2 from the germline V gene are SGHRS and YFSETQ. The ends were cut back, 6 bases at V and 5 bases at J, with 10 bases in the middle. CDR3: CASNEGRDTQYF. CDR3 coding DNA: TGCGCCAGCAATGAGGGAAGAGATACGCAGTATTTT. Based on the CDR3 plus reference TRBV5-1 and TRBJ2-3, the full variable domain is KAGVTQTPRYLIKTRGQQVTLSCSPISGHRSVSWYQQTPGQGLQFLFEYFSETQRNKGNFPGRFSGRQFSNSRSEMNVSTLELGDSALYLCASNEGRDTQYFGPGTRLTVL.

The gene calls are TRBV6-5 and TRBJ1-2; D may be TRBD1 (6 bases). This CDR3 region has 12 residues. Germline V gives CDR1 MNHEY, CDR2 SVGAGI. V was clipped by 6 bases and J by 3 bases, with 8 bases between them. The CDR3 DNA sequence: TGTGCCAGCAGGGGACAAGACTATGGCTACACCTTC. Residues: CASRGQDYGYTF.

This clone was observed a few times. The chain links TRBV18 to TRBJ1-1; 8 bases are a match to TRBD1. This CDR3 contains 13 residues. The V gene end was trimmed by 3 bases and the J gene end by 3 bases; junction bases not matched to a gene: 0. Germline loops: CDR1 KGHSH, CDR2 LQKENI. CDR3 nucleotides: TGTGCCAGCTCACCGACAGGGGACACTGAAGCTTTCTTT. The encoded protein is CASSPTGDTEAFF. Variable domain in full (rest from reference TRBV18 and TRBJ1-1): NAGVMQNPRHLVRRRGQEARLRCSPMKGHSHVYWYRQLPEEGLKFMVYLQKENIIDESGMPKERFSAEFPKEGPSILRIQQVVRGDSAAYFCASSPTGDTEAFFGQGTRLTVV.

This chain connects TRBV30 to TRBJ2-7; 10 bases are a match to TRBD2. Germline V gives CDR1 GTSNPN, CDR2 SVGIG (reference sequence). V shed 5 bases and J 4 bases; nucleotides not matched to a gene: 5. CDR3 length: 13 residues. The CDR3 is CAWVAGGQYEQYF. CDR3 nucleotide sequence: TGTGCCTGGGTAGCGGGGGGTCAATACGAGCAGTACTTC.

This chain uses TRBV7-9 with TRBJ2-7; the D gene is possibly TRBD2 (6 bases). The CDR3 totals 13 residues. CDR1 is SEHNR, CDR2 FQNEAQ, per germline (reference sequence). The V end was cut by 3 bases, the J end by 5 bases, with 11 bases between. The CDR3, as DNA: TGTGCCAGCAGCTTCGGGGGTGGCGACGAGCAGTACTTC. Amino acid sequence: CASSFGGGDEQYF.

This chain links TRBV27 with TRBJ1-1, with 9 bases identical to TRBD1. Germline trimming cut 6 bases from V and 0 bases from J; bases unmatched to any gene: 5. Germline CDR1 MNHEY, CDR2 SMNVEV (reference sequence). The CDR3 contains 15 residues. CDR3 coding DNA: TGTGCCAGCAGACTACAGGGGGCTCTGAACACTGAAGCTTTCTTT. Translating it yields CASRLQGALNTEAFF.